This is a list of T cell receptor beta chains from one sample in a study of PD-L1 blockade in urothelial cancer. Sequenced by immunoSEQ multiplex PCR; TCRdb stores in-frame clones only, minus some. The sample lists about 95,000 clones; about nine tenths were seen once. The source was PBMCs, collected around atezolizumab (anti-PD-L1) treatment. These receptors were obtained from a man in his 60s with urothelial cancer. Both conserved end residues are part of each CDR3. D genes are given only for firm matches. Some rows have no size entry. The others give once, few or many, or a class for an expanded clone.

CDR3: CASSLGLGQGTDTQYF
DNA: TGTGCCAGCAGCTTAGGGTTAGGACAGGGCACAGATACGCAGTATTTT
V: TRBV7-3
size: once
D: TRBD1
J: TRBJ2-3

CDR3: CASIASATYNEQFF
DNA: TGTGCCAGCATAGCTAGCGCAACCTACAATGAGCAGTTCTTC
V: TRBV28
size: NA
D: NA
J: TRBJ2-1

CDR3: CATLRGSPLHF
DNA: TGTGCCACCCTCCGGGGTTCACCCCTCCACTTT
V: TRBV5-5
size: few
D: NA
J: TRBJ1-6

CDR3: CSVATAPAEGYTF
DNA: TGCAGCGTTGCGACAGCTCCCGCGGAAGGCTACACCTTC
V: TRBV29-1
size: NA
D: NA
J: TRBJ1-2

CDR3: CASSSGQVNSPLHF
DNA: TGTGCCAGCAGTTCGGGACAGGTTAATTCACCCCTCCACTTT
V: TRBV7-3
size: NA
D: TRBD1
J: TRBJ1-6

CDR3: CASSPGQGGNQPQHF
DNA: TGCGCCAGCAGCCCCGGACAGGGGGGCAATCAGCCCCAGCATTTT
V: TRBV5-1
size: NA
D: TRBD1
J: TRBJ1-5

CDR3: CASSLGTEGYGYTF
DNA: TGCGCCAGCAGCTTAGGGACGGAGGGCTATGGCTACACCTTC
V: TRBV5-1
size: NA
D: NA
J: TRBJ1-2

CDR3: CASSILQGANNEQFF
DNA: TGTGCCAGTAGTATATTACAGGGGGCCAACAATGAGCAGTTCTTC
V: TRBV19
size: NA
D: TRBD1
J: TRBJ2-1

CDR3: CASSLNSNYGYTF
DNA: TGTGCCAGCAGCTTAAACAGTAACTATGGCTACACCTTC
V: TRBV11-3
size: NA
D: NA
J: TRBJ1-2

CDR3: CASSLNYQETQYF
DNA: TGTGCCTCCTCTTTAAATTACCAAGAGACCCAGTACTTC
V: TRBV19
size: NA
D: NA
J: TRBJ2-5

CDR3: CSVARTSGKDTQYF
DNA: TGCAGCGTCGCCCGGACATCAGGGAAGGATACGCAGTATTTT
V: TRBV29-1
size: NA
D: NA
J: TRBJ2-3

CDR3: CASSLGSSGGGETQYF
DNA: TGTGCCAGCAGCTTAGGTTCTAGCGGTGGAGGGGAGACCCAGTACTTC
V: TRBV11-2
size: NA
D: TRBD2
J: TRBJ2-5

CDR3: CATGASLSYNEQFF
DNA: TGTGCCACCGGGGCTAGTCTGTCCTACAATGAGCAGTTCTTC
V: TRBV15
size: NA
D: NA
J: TRBJ2-1

CDR3: CAIRGQGHTGELFF
DNA: TGTGCCATCAGGGGACAGGGTCACACCGGGGAGCTGTTTTTT
V: TRBV10-3
size: NA
D: TRBD1
J: TRBJ2-2

CDR3: CASSLVWGNEQYF
DNA: TGTGCCAGCAGCTTAGTGTGGGGCAACGAGCAGTACTTC
V: TRBV11-2
size: NA
D: NA
J: TRBJ2-7

CDR3: CASRPGGNTIYF
DNA: TGTGCCAGCAGGCCGGGAGGAAACACCATATATTTT
V: TRBV7-9
size: once
D: NA
J: TRBJ1-3

CDR3: CAVIPGGQGRPPHF
DNA: TGTGCCGTCATCCCGGGGGGACAGGGGAGACCCCCGCATTTT
V: TRBV28
size: NA
D: TRBD1
J: TRBJ1-5

CDR3: CASSVGADELAKNIQYF
DNA: TGTGCCAGCAGCGTAGGGGCAGACGAGCTAGCCAAAAACATTCAGTACTTC
V: TRBV9
size: NA
D: NA
J: TRBJ2-4

CDR3: CASSPEPANTEAFF
DNA: TGTGCCAGCAGCCCAGAACCCGCTAACACTGAAGCTTTCTTT
V: TRBV7-6
size: NA
D: NA
J: TRBJ1-1

CDR3: CASSESGVREQYF
DNA: TGCGCCAGCAGTGAGTCGGGAGTTCGCGAGCAGTACTTC
V: TRBV10-1
size: NA
D: NA
J: TRBJ2-7

CDR3: CASSLYRDDGYTF
DNA: TGTGCCAGCAGCTTATACAGGGATGATGGCTACACCTTC
V: TRBV7-9
size: NA
D: NA
J: TRBJ1-2

CDR3: CASSADSPQPQHF
DNA: TGTGCCAGCAGCGCAGACAGTCCTCAGCCCCAGCATTTT
V: TRBV7-8
size: NA
D: NA
J: TRBJ1-5

CDR3: CASSIGTDRETDTQYF
DNA: TGTGCCAGTAGTATAGGGACGGACAGGGAGACAGATACGCAGTATTTT
V: TRBV19
size: once
D: TRBD1
J: TRBJ2-3

CDR3: CATSRTQGASQPQHF
DNA: TGTGCCACCAGCAGAACACAGGGGGCTAGTCAGCCCCAGCATTTT
V: TRBV15
size: NA
D: TRBD1
J: TRBJ1-5

CDR3: CASSLAGGTYEQYF
DNA: TGCGCCAGCAGCTTGGCCGGGGGAACCTACGAGCAGTACTTC
V: TRBV5-1
size: NA
D: NA
J: TRBJ2-7

CDR3: CASSIGQGFYEQYF
DNA: TGTGCCAGTAGTATTGGACAGGGGTTCTACGAGCAGTACTTC
V: TRBV19
size: NA
D: TRBD1
J: TRBJ2-7

CDR3: CASSSGQGSGNGYTF
DNA: TGTGCCAGCAGTTCGGGACAGGGTAGTGGGAATGGCTACACCTTC
V: TRBV28
size: NA
D: TRBD1
J: TRBJ1-2

CDR3: CASSLLAGAANEQFF
DNA: TGTGCCAGCAGCTTACTAGCGGGAGCTGCCAATGAGCAGTTCTTC
V: TRBV7-9
size: once
D: TRBD2
J: TRBJ2-1

CDR3: CASSRGNEQYF
DNA: TGTGCCAGCAGCAGGGGTAACGAGCAGTACTTC
V: TRBV7-8
size: NA
D: NA
J: TRBJ2-7

CDR3: CASSSTGMNTEAFF
DNA: TGTGCCAGCAGCTCGACAGGCATGAACACTGAAGCTTTCTTT
V: TRBV7-3
size: few
D: NA
J: TRBJ1-1

CDR3: CASSPSLGLAGGTDTQYF
DNA: TGTGCCAGTAGCCCCTCCCTTGGGCTAGCGGGAGGAACAGATACGCAGTATTTT
V: TRBV19
size: NA
D: TRBD2
J: TRBJ2-3

CDR3: CAIPKGGQKFYEQYF
DNA: TGTGCCATCCCGAAGGGGGGGCAGAAGTTCTACGAGCAGTACTTC
V: TRBV2
size: NA
D: NA
J: TRBJ2-7

CDR3: CASSQGLPIEQFF
DNA: TGCGCCAGCAGCCAAGGACTCCCCATTGAGCAGTTCTTC
V: TRBV5-1
size: NA
D: NA
J: TRBJ2-1

CDR3: CASSLDERETQYF
DNA: TGTGCCAGCAGCCTCGACGAGCGGGAGACCCAGTACTTC
V: TRBV5-4
size: NA
D: NA
J: TRBJ2-5

CDR3: CASTLSGSSYEQYF
DNA: TGTGCCAGCACCCTTAGCGGTAGTTCCTACGAGCAGTACTTC
V: TRBV6-6
size: NA
D: NA
J: TRBJ2-7

CDR3: CASHSGTFSYEQYF
DNA: TGTGCCAGCCACTCCGGGACATTCTCCTACGAGCAGTACTTC
V: TRBV28
size: few
D: NA
J: TRBJ2-7

CDR3: CASSPRTGRPLNYGYTF
DNA: TGTGCCAGCAGCCCCAGGACAGGGCGCCCACTTAACTATGGCTACACCTTC
V: TRBV6-8
size: NA
D: TRBD1
J: TRBJ1-2

CDR3: CASSRRLAGGGNEQFF
DNA: TGTGCCAGCAGCCGGCGACTAGCGGGGGGGGGAAATGAGCAGTTCTTC
V: TRBV5-6
size: once
D: TRBD2
J: TRBJ2-1

CDR3: CASSLGLAGARGQFF
DNA: TGTGCCAGCAGCTTGGGACTAGCGGGGGCCCGTGGGCAGTTCTTC
V: TRBV11-2
size: NA
D: TRBD2
J: TRBJ2-1

CDR3: CAWSKTGPGELFF
DNA: TGTGCCTGGAGTAAAACAGGGCCAGGGGAGCTGTTTTTT
V: TRBV30
size: once
D: NA
J: TRBJ2-2

CDR3: CASSPGTGTYEQYF
DNA: TGTGCCAGCAGCCCCGGGACAGGGACGTACGAGCAGTACTTC
V: TRBV7-9
size: NA
D: TRBD1
J: TRBJ2-7